This TCR beta chain was captured in a study of blood T cell repertoires in COVID-19. Study information: The origin of the acute and convalescent COVID-19 samples was the United States, Italy and Spain. PBMCs, B-cell-depleted T cells, or T cells were the source of the cDNA or gDNA that made up the material.

The V end was cut by 4 bases, the J end by 4 bases, with 10 bases between. From germline, CDR1 is MDHEN and CDR2 SYDVKM. This CDR3 has 14 amino acids. Original analysis: Estimation of nucleated cell counts relied on the amplification of reference gene primers. This table comes from immunoSEQ multiplex PCR, and its TCRdb copy is limited to in-frame clones, with some not included. The D gene and trimming were derived from the DNA, and the V and J assignments and clone size from that table. Of 6,000 to 9,500 clones listed, 73% are singletons. Sequencing was performed on peripheral blood. The gene calls are TRBV28 and TRBJ2-2; a possible D gene is TRBD1 (6 bases). This sequence was found in a human donor in a cohort sampled during active COVID-19. Written as DNA, the CDR3 is TGTGCCAGCAGTTGGGGGCCGGGCACCGGGGAGCTGTTTTTT. It specifies CASSWGPGTGELFF.